This T cell receptor (beta chain) stems from a study of metastatic and nonmetastatic thyroid tumors. Looking at the study overall: Comparative analysis of repertoires was undertaken across blood and tumor or nodule tissue obtained from malignant and benign thyroid patients.

Thyroid surgery had not been preceded by any treatment in any patient. This clone showed up many times. A read error may account for a junction end that differs from germline. TCRdb re-analyzed the PCR reads through MiXCR. The repertoire holds about 82,000 clones, with about an eighth as singletons. The sequencing input was tumor tissue. The TCR sequence derives from a female donor with papillary thyroid cancer or a benign thyroid nodule (not recorded which). Some clones in this sample may be carry-over from other donors' samples.

The CDR3 DNA sequence: TGTGCCAGCAGTCACTCGCCCGGACAGGGTTTGACTGAGCAGTTCTTC. It specifies CASSHSPGQGLTEQFF. This rearrangement joins TRBV6-6 to TRBJ2-1, with TRBD1 matching 8 bases. The CDR3 has 16 amino acids. Germline loops: CDR1 MNHNY, CDR2 SVGAGI (reference sequence).